The rows below give T cell receptor beta chains drawn from one sample of a study of PD-1 blockade in classical Hodgkin lymphoma. TCRdb keeps only in-frame clones here, not all; method: immunoSEQ multiplex PCR. The data hold about 33,000 clones, with around 94% observed a single time. Sequencing input: peripheral blood mononuclear cells (PBMCs). All receptors derive from a human donor with classical Hodgkin lymphoma. CDR3s include the opening cysteine and the closing phenylalanine or tryptophan. The D gene is left open where the match is weak. Clone size, where shown, is once, few, many, or a class for clones that have expanded.

d_call: TRBD1; j_call: TRBJ1-3; v_call: TRBV7-9; clone_size: .; cdr3_nt: TGTGCCAGCAGCTCGAGGGACAGCCTCTCTGGAAACACCATATATTTT; cdr3_aa: CASSSRDSLSGNTIYF
d_call: TRBD2; j_call: TRBJ2-7; v_call: TRBV18; clone_size: .; cdr3_nt: TGTGCCAGCTCACCTATAGCGGGGACAAGCTCCTACGAGCAGTACTTC; cdr3_aa: CASSPIAGTSSYEQYF
d_call: .; j_call: TRBJ2-3; v_call: TRBV7-9; clone_size: once; cdr3_nt: TGTGCCAGCAGGTTGGGGGGCGTCGCAGATACGCAGTATTTT; cdr3_aa: CASRLGGVADTQYF
d_call: TRBD2; j_call: TRBJ2-1; v_call: TRBV18; clone_size: .; cdr3_nt: TGTGCCAGCTCACCTTCTCAACTAGCGGGGGGCAGTAATGAGCAGTTCTTC; cdr3_aa: CASSPSQLAGGSNEQFF
d_call: TRBD2; j_call: TRBJ2-2; v_call: TRBV9; clone_size: .; cdr3_nt: TGTGCCAGCAGCGTTCTAGCGGGGGGACTAGTCACCGGGGAGCTGTTTTTT; cdr3_aa: CASSVLAGGLVTGELFF
d_call: .; j_call: TRBJ2-7; v_call: TRBV28; clone_size: .; cdr3_nt: TGTGCCAGCAGTCGGTACCGGGACACCTACTCCTACGAGCAGTACTTC; cdr3_aa: CASSRYRDTYSYEQYF
d_call: .; j_call: TRBJ1-5; v_call: TRBV6-1; clone_size: .; cdr3_nt: TGTGCCAGCAGTTTGACGATACCCCAGCCCCAGCATTTT; cdr3_aa: CASSLTIPQPQHF
d_call: .; j_call: TRBJ1-1; v_call: TRBV27; clone_size: .; cdr3_nt: TGTGCCAGCAGTGCAGGCCGTGGCGCTGAAGCTTTCTTT; cdr3_aa: CASSAGRGAEAFF
d_call: TRBD2; j_call: TRBJ2-7; v_call: TRBV27; clone_size: .; cdr3_nt: TGTGCCAGCAGTTTATCGCGGCGGGAGGTCTATCAGTACTTC; cdr3_aa: CASSLSRREVYQYF
d_call: TRBD2; j_call: TRBJ2-5; v_call: TRBV28; clone_size: .; cdr3_nt: TGTGCCAGTGGGCTAGCGGGAGAGGGTGAAGAGACCCAGTACTTC; cdr3_aa: CASGLAGEGEETQYF
d_call: TRBD2; j_call: TRBJ2-3; v_call: TRBV27; clone_size: .; cdr3_nt: TGTGCCAGCAGTTTGATTCGGGGGGAATTTGGCACAGATACGCAGTATTTT; cdr3_aa: CASSLIRGEFGTDTQYF
d_call: .; j_call: TRBJ1-1; v_call: TRBV4-2; clone_size: .; cdr3_nt: TGTGCCAGCAGCCAAGTCTCGGGTTACACTGAAGCTTTCTTT; cdr3_aa: CASSQVSGYTEAFF
d_call: .; j_call: TRBJ1-3; v_call: TRBV30; clone_size: .; cdr3_nt: TGTGCCTGGAGTGTACCCGGGGGGCCTGGAAACACCATATATTTT; cdr3_aa: CAWSVPGGPGNTIYF